The present T cell receptor (beta chain) was sequenced within a study of blood T cell repertoires in COVID-19. Study-wide background: The study drew acute and convalescent COVID-19 samples from the United States, Italy and Spain. Nucleic acid was either cDNA or gDNA, and it came from T cells, B-cell-depleted T cells, or PBMCs.

In the source study's methods: Amplification of reference gene primers was used by the study to estimate nucleated cell counts. Produced via immunoSEQ multiplex PCR; TCRdb's table is partial and in-frame only. V and J calls and clone size follow that table, whereas D and trimming were derived from the DNA. The data contain around 230,000 clones, around four fifths of them singletons. V was shortened by 4 bases and J by 6 bases, with 17 bases between the two germline ends. Germline values: CDR1 KGHDR, CDR2 SFDVKD. This CDR3 spans 15 amino acids. This TCR derives from a woman aged 45-65 years with acute or convalescent COVID-19. J is TRBJ1-2 and V is TRBV24-1, with TRBD1 as a possible D gene (5 bases). The material sequenced was peripheral blood. The CDR3 DNA reads TGTGCCACCAGTGACCGTATGGGGCTTCCTCATGGCTACACCTTC. This sequence encodes CATSDRMGLPHGYTF.